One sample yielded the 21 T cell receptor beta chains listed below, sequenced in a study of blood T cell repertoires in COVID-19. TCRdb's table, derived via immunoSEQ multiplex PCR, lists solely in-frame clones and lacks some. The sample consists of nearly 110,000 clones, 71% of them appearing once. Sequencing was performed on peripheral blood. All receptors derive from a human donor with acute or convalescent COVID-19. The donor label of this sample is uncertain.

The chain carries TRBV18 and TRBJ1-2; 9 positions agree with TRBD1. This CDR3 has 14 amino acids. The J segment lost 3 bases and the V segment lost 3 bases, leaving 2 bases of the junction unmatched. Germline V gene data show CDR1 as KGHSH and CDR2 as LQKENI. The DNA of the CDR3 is TGTGCCAGCTCACCGGGACAGGGTGACTATGGCTACACCTTC. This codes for CASSPGQGDYGYTF. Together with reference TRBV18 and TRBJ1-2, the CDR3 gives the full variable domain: NAGVMQNPRHLVRRRGQEARLRCSPMKGHSHVYWYRQLPEEGLKFMVYLQKENIIDESGMPKERFSAEFPKEGPSILRIQQVVRGDSAAYFCASSPGQGDYGYTFGSGTRLTVV.

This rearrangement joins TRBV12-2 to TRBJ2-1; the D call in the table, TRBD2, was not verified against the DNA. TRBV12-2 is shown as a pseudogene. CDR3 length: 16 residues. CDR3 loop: CASRSRGTSGFDEQFF. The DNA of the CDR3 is TGTGCAAGTCGCTCCCGAGGGACTAGCGGGTTCGATGAGCAGTTCTTC.

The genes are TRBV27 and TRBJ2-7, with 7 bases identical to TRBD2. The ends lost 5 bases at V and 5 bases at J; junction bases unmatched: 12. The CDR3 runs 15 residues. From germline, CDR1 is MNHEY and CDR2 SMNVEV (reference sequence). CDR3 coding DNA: TGTGCCAGCAGTACCCTGGGAGGGTTAATCGACGAGCAGTACTTC. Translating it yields CASSTLGGLIDEQYF.

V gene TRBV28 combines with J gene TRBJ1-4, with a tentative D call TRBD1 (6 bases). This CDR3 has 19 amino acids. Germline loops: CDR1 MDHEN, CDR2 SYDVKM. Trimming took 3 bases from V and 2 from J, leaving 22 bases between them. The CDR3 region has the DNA TGTGCCAGCAGTTTTCACGGACAGTGGCGCTCCACGACTAATGAAAAACTGTTTTTT. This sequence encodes CASSFHGQWRSTTNEKLFF.

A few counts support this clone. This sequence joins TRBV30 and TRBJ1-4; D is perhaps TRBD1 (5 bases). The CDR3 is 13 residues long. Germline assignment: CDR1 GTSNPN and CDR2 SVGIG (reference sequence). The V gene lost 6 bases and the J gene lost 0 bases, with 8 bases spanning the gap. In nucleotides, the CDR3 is TGTGCCTGTCGACAGTCAACTAATGAAAAACTGTTTTTT. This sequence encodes CACRQSTNEKLFF.

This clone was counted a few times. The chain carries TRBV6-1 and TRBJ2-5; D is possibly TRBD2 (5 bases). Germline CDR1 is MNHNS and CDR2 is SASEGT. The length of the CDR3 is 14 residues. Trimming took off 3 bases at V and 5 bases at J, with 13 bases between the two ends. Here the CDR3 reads CASSESDVAETQYF. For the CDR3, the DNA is TGTGCCAGCAGTGAGTCAGATGTAGCGGAGACCCAGTACTTC.

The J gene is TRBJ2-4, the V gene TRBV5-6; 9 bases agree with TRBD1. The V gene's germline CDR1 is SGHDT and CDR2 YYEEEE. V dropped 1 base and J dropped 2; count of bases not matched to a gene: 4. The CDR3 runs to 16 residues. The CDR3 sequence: CASSLTGGGTKNIQYF. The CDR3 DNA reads TGTGCCAGCAGCTTGACAGGGGGCGGGACCAAAAACATTCAGTACTTC. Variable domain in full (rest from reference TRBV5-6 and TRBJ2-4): DAGVTQSPTHLIKTRGQQVTLRCSPKSGHDTVSWYQQALGQGPQFIFQYYEEEERQRGNFPDRFSGHQFPNYSSELNVNALLLGDSALYLCASSLTGGGTKNIQYFGAGTRLSVL.

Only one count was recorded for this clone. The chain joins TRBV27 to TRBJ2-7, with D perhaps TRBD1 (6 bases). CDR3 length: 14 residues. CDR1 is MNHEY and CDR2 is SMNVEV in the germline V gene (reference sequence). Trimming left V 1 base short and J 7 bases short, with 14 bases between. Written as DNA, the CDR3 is TGTGCCAGCAGTTTATATAGGCGAGGGGGAGAGCAGTACTTC. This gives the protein CASSLYRRGGEQYF.

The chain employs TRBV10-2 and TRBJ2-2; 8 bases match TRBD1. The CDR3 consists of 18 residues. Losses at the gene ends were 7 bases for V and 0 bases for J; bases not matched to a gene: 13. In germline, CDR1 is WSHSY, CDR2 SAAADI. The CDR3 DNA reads TGCGCCAGCAACGACAGGGGATGGGACTTAGCGAACACCGGGGAGCTGTTTTTT. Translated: CASNDRGWDLANTGELFF.

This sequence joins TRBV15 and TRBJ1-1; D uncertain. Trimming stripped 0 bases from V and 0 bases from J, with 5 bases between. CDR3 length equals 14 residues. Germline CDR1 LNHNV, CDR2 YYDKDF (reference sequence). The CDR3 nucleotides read TGTGCCACCAGCAGAGATTTATTGAACACTGAAGCTTTCTTT. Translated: CATSRDLLNTEAFF.

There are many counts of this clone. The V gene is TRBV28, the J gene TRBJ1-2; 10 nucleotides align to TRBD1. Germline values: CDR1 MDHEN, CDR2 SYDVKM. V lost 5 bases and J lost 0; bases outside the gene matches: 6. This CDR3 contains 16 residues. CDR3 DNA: TGTGCCAGCAGTCCCGGGACAGGGGAAGCTAACTATGGCTACACCTTC. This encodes CASSPGTGEANYGYTF.

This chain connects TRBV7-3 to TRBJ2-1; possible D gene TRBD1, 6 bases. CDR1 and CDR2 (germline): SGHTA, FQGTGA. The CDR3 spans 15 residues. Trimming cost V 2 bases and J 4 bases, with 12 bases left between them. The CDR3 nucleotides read TGTGCCAGCAGCTTAGCAGACAGGAGTTACAATGAGCAGTTCTTC. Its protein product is CASSLADRSYNEQFF.

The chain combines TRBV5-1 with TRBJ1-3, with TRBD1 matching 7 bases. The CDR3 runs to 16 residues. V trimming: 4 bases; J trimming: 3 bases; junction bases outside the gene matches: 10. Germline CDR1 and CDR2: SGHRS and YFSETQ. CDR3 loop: CASSPSGTAFGNTIYF. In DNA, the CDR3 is TGCGCCAGCAGCCCGTCAGGGACAGCTTTTGGAAACACCATATATTTT.

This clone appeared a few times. Here the CDR3 reads CASSPRGAGGNTIYF. The CDR3 DNA sequence: TGTGCCAGCAGCCCTAGGGGAGCGGGTGGAAACACCATATATTTT. The chain combines TRBV11-2 with TRBJ1-3; weak D call: TRBD1 (5 bases). Trimming took 5 bases from V and 3 from J, leaving 14 bases between them. The V gene's germline CDR1 is SGHAT and CDR2 FQNNGV. The CDR3 loop spans 15 amino acids.

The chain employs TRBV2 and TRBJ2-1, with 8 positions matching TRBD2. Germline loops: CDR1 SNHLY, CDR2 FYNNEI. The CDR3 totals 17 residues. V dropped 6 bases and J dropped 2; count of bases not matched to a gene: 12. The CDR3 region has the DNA TGTGCCAGCAGCCTCCGCGGGGGGAACGCCGCCTACAATGAGCAGTTCTTC. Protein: CASSLRGGNAAYNEQFF.

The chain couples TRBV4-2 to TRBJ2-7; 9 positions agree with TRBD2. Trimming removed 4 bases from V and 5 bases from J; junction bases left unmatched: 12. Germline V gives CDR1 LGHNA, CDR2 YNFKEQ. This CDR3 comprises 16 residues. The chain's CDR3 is CASSLPGASGIDEQYF. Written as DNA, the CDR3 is TGTGCCAGCAGCCTGCCCGGAGCTAGCGGGATAGACGAGCAGTACTTC.

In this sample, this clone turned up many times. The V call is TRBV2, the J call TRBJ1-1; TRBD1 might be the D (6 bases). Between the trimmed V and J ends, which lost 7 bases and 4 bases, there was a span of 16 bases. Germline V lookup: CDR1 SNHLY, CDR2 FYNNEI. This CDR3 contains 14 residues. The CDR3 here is CASTLDQGSTEAFF. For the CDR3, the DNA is TGTGCCAGCACCCTGGACCAGGGGAGCACTGAAGCTTTCTTT.

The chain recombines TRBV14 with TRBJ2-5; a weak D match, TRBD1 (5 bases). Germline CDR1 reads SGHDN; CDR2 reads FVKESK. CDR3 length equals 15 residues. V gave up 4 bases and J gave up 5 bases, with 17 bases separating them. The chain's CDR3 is CASSPMIGVGETQYF. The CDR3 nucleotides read TGTGCCAGCAGCCCCATGATAGGGGTAGGGGAGACCCAGTACTTC.

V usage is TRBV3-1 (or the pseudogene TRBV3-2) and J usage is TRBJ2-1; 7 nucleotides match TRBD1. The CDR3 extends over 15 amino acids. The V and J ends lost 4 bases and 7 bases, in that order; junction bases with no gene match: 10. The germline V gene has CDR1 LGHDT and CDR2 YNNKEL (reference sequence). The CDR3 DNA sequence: TGTGCCAGCAGCCCACAGGGGCGGGTTAAGAATGAGCAGTTCTTC. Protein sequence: CASSPQGRVKNEQFF.

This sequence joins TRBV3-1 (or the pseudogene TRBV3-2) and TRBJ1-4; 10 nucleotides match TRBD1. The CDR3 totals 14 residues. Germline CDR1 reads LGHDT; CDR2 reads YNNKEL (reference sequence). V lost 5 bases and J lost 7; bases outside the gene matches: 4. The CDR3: CASSRDRGGEKLFF. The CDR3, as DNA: TGTGCCAGCAGCAGGGACAGGGGAGGTGAAAAACTGTTTTTT.

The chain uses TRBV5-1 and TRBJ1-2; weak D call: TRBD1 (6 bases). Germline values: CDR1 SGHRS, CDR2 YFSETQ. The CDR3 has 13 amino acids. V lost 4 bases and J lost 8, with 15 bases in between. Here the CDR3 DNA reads TGCGCCAGCAGCATTGCGACAGGCCTCGGCTACACCTTC. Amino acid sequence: CASSIATGLGYTF.